The present entry profiles one T cell receptor (beta chain) with its context. This receptor's antigen is unknown. No base-level quality is on record; no much larger clone is a single base apart. This specimen's time point label, interpreted: blood at routine non-recurrence follow-up after resection. TCR sequencing used whole RNA extracted from tumor and nontumor lung tissue, or from cryopreserved PBMC samples, without cell sorting. A patient was chosen for TCR sequencing only when enough RNA was available from at least two tumor regions. These data come from a study of spatial heterogeneity in lung cancer (dated by TCRdb to between 2018 and 2021). In the study overall: Donors were over 60 patients with early-stage, untreated non-small cell lung cancer from the lung TRACERx cohort. Follow-up PBMC samples were sequenced whenever available, with a median time to follow-up of 2 to 3 years after resection. Beta-chain transcripts were consistently detected in greater numbers than alpha-chain transcripts, which likely reflects a higher abundance of beta-chain transcripts. In the raw uncorrected reads, each unique combination of TCR and UMI appeared on average more than ten times. In non-small cell lung cancer, the study quantitatively compared TCR alpha and beta repertoires across several tumor regions, matched nontumor lung, and blood. Nonsynonymous mutation counts, determined by whole-exome sequencing of tumor tissue, were related to TCR repertoire features. Both alpha and beta chains were TCR-sequenced in around 220 tumor regions, around 64 matched nontumor lung samples and around 54 PBMC samples obtained at surgery.

Broader findings and caveats from the paper: Only approximately 13 patients were included in the comparisons of baseline and follow-up blood repertoires. Confirming at a functional level the hypothesis that regional TCRs recognize regional mutations was considered to require additional single-cell paired TCR alpha and beta sequencing. Ubiquitous expanded tumor TCRs were detected in blood more often at tumor resection than at routine follow-up.

Based on the germline V gene, the CDR1 and CDR2 sequences are SQVTM and ANQGSEA. From its cysteine to its phenylalanine, the CDR3 spans 13 amino acids. The sequence is cut down to CDR3 DNA, 39 bases in frame from base 1. V and J are truncated by 7 bases and 4 bases respectively, leaving an intervening sequence of 14 bases. Preparation of the library involved 5' RACE. Instrument on record: NextSeq 500. In the TCR library protocol, a unique molecular identifier was attached to each TCR cDNA molecule so that PCR and sequencing errors could be corrected. The study's own analysis went as follows. TCR identification, UMI-based error correction and CDR3 extraction were performed with Decombinator tools. TCRs above a frequency of 2 per 1,000, corresponding to the top 1% of the tumor frequency distribution, were defined as expanded. Renyi diversity was computed with the R vegan package after each repertoire had been subsampled 100 times to 5,000 TCRs. CDR3 similarity networks were built from amino acid triplet string-kernel similarity, connecting CDR3s with pairwise similarity above 0.82. TCRdb handled the public reads itself, with Q25 trimming in fastp and clone calling in MiXCR, and kept productive beta chains. Every distinct CDR3 protein forms one entry, paired with its most common genes and DNA. What appears here as the V and J calls and clone size reflects TCRdb's work, not the paper's. The sample table shows about 120,000 distinct CDR3 sequences, and roughly 10% are seen once. More than 20% of the sample belongs to the ten largest clones.

The TCR originated in a female donor with early-stage non-small cell lung cancer. The chain uses TRBV29-1 and TRBJ1-5; the D gene assignment is ambiguous. This material consisted of PBMCs, taken at follow-up. The CDR3 loop reads CSAQDGGNQPQHF. In nucleotide form, the sequence is TGCAGCGCCCAGGACGGAGGAAATCAGCCCCAGCATTTT.